One sample yielded the 29 T cell receptor beta chains listed below, sequenced in a study of cytomegalovirus exposure and HLA in healthy donors (dated by TCRdb to about 2017). Receptors were amplified or captured by the immunoSEQ multiplex PCR assay. A mixture of 60 forward primers for TCR Vbeta segments and 13 reverse primers for TCR Jbeta segments was used in the multiplex PCR. TCRdb carries this immuneACCESS record with in-frame sequences only. Its versions omit some clonotypes, under half of them owing to an unresolved V gene in the studies checked, with the rest unexplained. This sample gives roughly 200,000 clones in total; around 80% of them show up just once. The top ten constitute 3.5% to 4.5% of the sample. The material sequenced was PBMCs. These receptors were obtained from a woman in her sixties or seventies in good health and CMV-seropositive.

This clone was found a few times. This chain connects TRBV5-6 to TRBJ1-5; tentative D call: TRBD1 (6 bases). The CDR3 has 16 amino acids. Germline loops: CDR1 SGHDT, CDR2 YYEEEE. Between the trimmed V and J ends, which lost 4 bases and 0 bases, there was a span of 14 bases. In DNA form, the CDR3 reads TGTGCCAGCAGCCAAGCGAGGGGGAATAGCAATCAGCCCCAGCATTTT. Its translation: CASSQARGNSNQPQHF. Looking up the rest from reference TRBV5-6 and TRBJ1-5 gives the full variable domain: DAGVTQSPTHLIKTRGQQVTLRCSPKSGHDTVSWYQQALGQGPQFIFQYYEEEERQRGNFPDRFSGHQFPNYSSELNVNALLLGDSALYLCASSQARGNSNQPQHFGDGTRLSIL.

The rearrangement joins TRBV29-1 to TRBJ1-1; 8 positions agree with TRBD1. V lost 8 bases and J lost 1; bases outside the gene matches: 6. The CDR3 is 13 amino acids. Germline-derived CDR1 and CDR2 are SQVTM and ANQGSEA. The CDR3, as DNA: TGCAGCACACGACAGGGGAGGAACACTGAAGCTTTCTTT. The encoded protein is CSTRQGRNTEAFF.

This chain uses TRBV18 with TRBJ1-5, with 7 bases fitting TRBD1. In germline, CDR1 is KGHSH, CDR2 LQKENI. Trimming took 5 bases from V and 7 from J; bases not matched to a gene: 5. CDR3 length: 13 residues. The CDR3, as DNA: TGTGCCAGCTCAAGTGGACAGGAACAGCCCCAGCATTTT. Residues: CASSSGQEQPQHF.

This sequence joins TRBV4-1 and TRBJ2-7, with D perhaps matching TRBD2 (6 bases). Looked up from germline, CDR1 is MGHRA and CDR2 is YSYEKL. Trimming left V 3 bases short and J 0 bases short, with 18 bases between. This CDR3 region has 17 residues. The DNA of the CDR3 is TGCGCCAGCAGCCACCCCCGTGGGGGGATGAGCTCCTACGAGCAGTACTTC. Translated: CASSHPRGGMSSYEQYF.

This chain uses TRBV9 with TRBJ1-1; D perhaps matches TRBD1 (5 bases). V lost 0 bases and J lost 6, with 9 bases in between. The V gene's germline CDR1 is SGDLS and CDR2 YYNGEE. CDR3 length equals 13 residues. CDR3: CASSVVGGSEAFF. The CDR3 coding sequence is TGTGCCAGCAGCGTAGTGGGGGGTTCTGAAGCTTTCTTT.

Only a few counts were recorded for this clone. The chain is built from TRBV11-2 and TRBJ2-7; 7 nucleotides agree with TRBD2. The V segment lost 5 bases and the J segment 5 bases; nucleotides outside the gene matches: 3. CDR1 and CDR2 from the germline V gene are SGHAT and FQNNGV. This CDR3 is 12 amino acids long. CDR3 DNA: TGTGCCAGCAGCCCCGGGACTAACGAGCAGTACTTC. Amino acids: CASSPGTNEQYF.

This clone was seen a handful of times. The V gene is TRBV27, the J gene TRBJ1-1; 8 nucleotides line up with TRBD1. CDR1 is MNHEY and CDR2 is SMNVEV in the germline V gene (reference sequence). The J segment lost 1 base and the V segment lost 3 bases, leaving 22 bases of the junction unmatched. This CDR3 spans 21 amino acids. CDR3 coding DNA: TGTGCCAGCAGTTTGACTTTGTGGGGACAGGAGGTAATAGCGCCGAACACTGAAGCTTTCTTT. Its protein is CASSLTLWGQEVIAPNTEAFF.

V usage is TRBV10-3 and J usage is TRBJ1-6; D call uncertain. Trimming shortened V by 6 bases and J by 6 bases, and 12 bases separated the two germline ends. There are 14 residues in the CDR3. Looked up from germline, CDR1 is ENHRY and CDR2 is SYGVKD. The CDR3 DNA reads TGTGCCATCAGCAGAGGCGACGCTAATTCACCCCTCCACTTT. Translation gives CAISRGDANSPLHF.

The chain uses TRBV28 and TRBJ1-5, with a tentative D call TRBD1 (6 bases). The CDR3 runs to 15 residues. CDR1 is MDHEN and CDR2 is SYDVKM in the germline V gene. V lost 6 bases to trimming and J lost 3 bases, with 15 bases between them. DNA for the CDR3: TGTGCCAGCAGGTCGGGGACACGGGTCAATCAGCCCCAGCATTTT. It yields the protein CASRSGTRVNQPQHF.

The chain links TRBV19 to TRBJ2-2; TRBD1 might be the D (5 bases). Trimming removed 5 bases at V and 4 bases at J, with 8 bases between. Germline lookup yields CDR1 LNHDA and CDR2 SQIVND (reference sequence). This CDR3 is 13 amino acids long. CDR3 sequence (DNA): TGTGCCAGTAGTGTGACAGTCACCGGGGAGCTGTTTTTT. Amino acids: CASSVTVTGELFF. The full variable domain, in which reference TRBV19 and TRBJ2-2 provide the parts outside the CDR3, is DGGITQSPKYLFRKEGQNVTLSCEQNLNHDAMYWYRQDPGQGLRLIYYSQIVNDFQKGDIAEGYSVSREKKESFPLTVTSAQKNPTAFYLCASSVTVTGELFFGEGSRLTVL.

This clone was seen a handful of times. The gene calls are TRBV7-2 and TRBJ2-3; 16 bases align to TRBD2. The CDR3 loop spans 17 amino acids. Germline V gene sequence: CDR1 SGHTA, CDR2 FQGNSA. Trimming at V came to 5 bases and at J to 3 bases, leaving 5 bases not matched to a gene. CDR3 sequence (DNA): TGTGCCAGCAGCCGCGGGACTAGCGGGAGGGGGACAGATACGCAGTATTTT. Amino acids: CASSRGTSGRGTDTQYF.

CDR3 DNA: TGTGCCAGCAGCTTAGGGGCTAGCGGGTCCCTCCAAGAGACCCAGTACTTC. This translates into CASSLGASGSLQETQYF. The chain has TRBV7-9 and TRBJ2-5, with 8 bases aligning to TRBD2. The CDR3 contains 17 residues. CDR1 is SEHNR, CDR2 FQNEAQ, per germline (reference sequence). Trimming took 1 base from V and 1 from J; bases not matched to a gene: 8.

The sample holds one count of this clone. The V call is TRBV7-9, the J call TRBJ1-1; D is perhaps TRBD1 (5 bases). The germline CDR1 and CDR2 sequences are SEHNR and FQNEAQ (reference sequence). This CDR3 has 13 residues. Trimming shortened V by 1 base and J by 5 bases, and 8 bases separated the two germline ends. The chain's CDR3 is CASSLDGGTEAFF. The DNA of the CDR3 is TGTGCCAGCAGCTTAGATGGGGGGACTGAAGCTTTCTTT.

This clone was detected only once. This rearrangement joins TRBV6-1 to TRBJ2-7; 8 nucleotides agree with TRBD1. J gave up 1 base and V 5 bases, and 4 bases lay outside the gene matches. Germline V CDR1 and CDR2: MNHNS, SASEGT. This CDR3 has 14 residues. CDR3 protein: CASSRQGNSYEQYF. In DNA, the CDR3 is TGTGCCAGCAGTCGACAGGGGAATTCCTACGAGCAGTACTTC.

The genes are TRBV27 and TRBJ2-1, with 7 bases fitting TRBD1. This CDR3 has 15 residues. Germline V lookup: CDR1 MNHEY, CDR2 SMNVEV (reference sequence). V shed 6 bases, J shed 6 bases, and the junction held 11 bases outside the gene matches. The CDR3, as DNA: TGTGCCAGCAGCAATATAATAAGGGGGCTCAATGAGCAGTTCTTC. This encodes CASSNIIRGLNEQFF.

The V gene is TRBV7-3, the J gene TRBJ2-7; D gene ambiguous. The ends were cut back, 1 base at V and 5 bases at J, with 15 bases in the middle. CDR1 is SGHTA and CDR2 is FQGTGA in the germline V gene. The CDR3 contains 15 residues. CDR3 region: CASSLIDQTINEQYF. The CDR3 nucleotides read TGTGCCAGCAGCTTAATCGATCAGACAATCAACGAGCAGTACTTC.

This clone was observed once. The genes are TRBV4-3 and TRBJ2-1; 8 positions agree with TRBD1. CDR1 and CDR2 from the germline V gene are LGHNA and YSLEER. J was trimmed by 8 bases and V by 5 bases; bases with no gene match: 11. This CDR3 contains 15 residues. The CDR3 sequence: CASSTTGTGYDEQFF. The CDR3 nucleotides are TGCGCCAGCAGCACCACCGGGACAGGATATGATGAGCAGTTCTTC.

The chain links TRBV19 to TRBJ1-5; D is possibly TRBD1 (6 bases). V dropped 7 bases and J dropped 3 bases, with 22 bases sitting between them. The V gene's germline CDR1 is LNHDA and CDR2 SQIVND (reference sequence). The CDR3 sequence is 17 residues long. This chain's CDR3 is CASTPFGGGANNQPQHF. The CDR3 DNA reads TGTGCCAGTACCCCTTTTGGGGGGGGCGCGAACAATCAGCCCCAGCATTTT.

The V gene is TRBV5-6, the J gene TRBJ2-3; 7 positions agree with TRBD2. This CDR3 has 15 amino acids. J lost 2 bases, V lost 0 bases, and 3 bases had no gene match. Germline CDR1 is SGHDT and CDR2 is YYEEEE. The CDR3 region has the DNA TGTGCCAGCAGCTTGGGGACTAGGCTCACAGATACGCAGTATTTT. Its translation is CASSLGTRLTDTQYF.

The V call is TRBV5-4, the J call TRBJ1-2; D perhaps matches TRBD1 (6 bases). V lost 6 bases and J lost 5, with 17 bases in between. Germline-derived CDR1 and CDR2 are SGHNT and YYREEE (reference sequence). The CDR3 is 14 amino acids. CDR3 nucleotides: TGTGCCAGCATGGACAGTAACTTACTTTATGGCTACACCTTC. It yields the protein CASMDSNLLYGYTF. The variable domain in full, with the rest retrieved from reference TRBV5-4 and TRBJ1-2, is ETGVTQSPTHLIKTRGQQVTLRCSSQSGHNTVSWYQQALGQGPQFIFQYYREEENGRGNFPPRFSGLQFPNYSSELNVNALELDDSALYLCASMDSNLLYGYTFGSGTRLTVV.

This clone showed up just a few times. This rearrangement joins TRBV18 to TRBJ1-4; D possibly corresponds to TRBD1 (5 bases). Germline V lookup: CDR1 KGHSH, CDR2 LQKENI. V lost 5 bases and J 8 bases, leaving 12 bases between the germline ends. The CDR3 is 13 amino acids. This chain's CDR3 is CASSFRQNEKLFF. Here the CDR3 DNA reads TGTGCCAGCTCATTTCGACAGAACGAAAAACTGTTTTTT. Based on the CDR3 plus reference TRBV18 and TRBJ1-4, the full variable domain is NAGVMQNPRHLVRRRGQEARLRCSPMKGHSHVYWYRQLPEEGLKFMVYLQKENIIDESGMPKERFSAEFPKEGPSILRIQQVVRGDSAAYFCASSFRQNEKLFFGSGTQLSVL.

V is TRBV6-5 and J is TRBJ1-2; TRBD1 is a possible D gene (6 bases). Trimming removed 5 bases at V and 4 bases at J, with 14 bases between. This CDR3 has 14 residues. The germline CDR1 and CDR2 sequences are MNHEY and SVGAGI. CDR3 amino acids: CASSVNRVSYGYTF. The CDR3 bases are TGTGCCAGCAGTGTCAACAGGGTGTCCTATGGCTACACCTTC.

This clone was detected a few times. The chain couples TRBV7-9 to TRBJ1-3; 9 positions match TRBD1. V lost 4 bases to trimming and J lost 0 bases; unmatched junction nucleotides: 7. This CDR3 has 17 residues. Germline V lookup: CDR1 SEHNR, CDR2 FQNEAQ (reference sequence). The CDR3 region is CASSSNRGPSSGNTIYF. As DNA, the CDR3 is TGTGCCAGCAGCTCGAACAGGGGGCCGAGCTCTGGAAACACCATATATTTT.

The chain employs TRBV19 and TRBJ1-5; the match to TRBD1 covers 8 bases. The CDR3 is 16 amino acids. V shed 2 bases and J 3 bases; nucleotides not matched to a gene: 6. CDR1 and CDR2 (germline): LNHDA, SQIVND (reference sequence). The CDR3 sequence is CASSIRQGMVNQPQHF. In DNA form, the CDR3 reads TGTGCCAGTAGTATAAGACAGGGGATGGTCAATCAGCCCCAGCATTTT.

The rearrangement uses TRBV10-3 and TRBJ1-2, with TRBD1 identical over 10 bases. V dropped 5 bases and J dropped 3; count of bases not matched to a gene: 12. Per germline, CDR1 ENHRY and CDR2 SYGVKD. The CDR3 has 17 amino acids. The CDR3 region has the DNA TGTGCCATCAGTTCACCGAACCCCGGGACAGGGGACTATGGCTACACCTTC. Amino acids: CAISSPNPGTGDYGYTF.

The V and J genes are TRBV28 and TRBJ1-4; 12 positions match TRBD1. The germline V gene encodes CDR1 MDHEN and CDR2 SYDVKM. The CDR3 covers 14 residues. The V segment lost 6 bases and the J segment 6 bases; nucleotides outside the gene matches: 2. This CDR3 reads CASRGQGAHEKLFF. In DNA, the CDR3 is TGTGCCAGCAGGGGACAGGGGGCGCATGAAAAACTGTTTTTT. Supplemented by reference TRBV28 and TRBJ1-4, the full variable domain reads DVKVTQSSRYLVKRTGEKVFLECVQDMDHENMFWYRQDPGLGLRLIYFSYDVKMKEKGDIPEGYSVSREKKERFSLILESASTNQTSMYLCASRGQGAHEKLFFGSGTQLSVL.

The chain joins TRBV5-1 to TRBJ1-1; 7 nucleotides line up with TRBD1. CDR1 SGHRS and CDR2 YFSETQ come from the germline V gene. Trimming at V came to 3 bases and at J to 5 bases, leaving 13 bases not matched to a gene. This CDR3 has 16 residues. CDR3 in amino acids: CASSSTRTGGRTEAFF. CDR3 coding DNA: TGCGCCAGCAGCTCGACGAGGACAGGTGGGAGGACTGAAGCTTTCTTT.

This clone has only one observation. V usage is TRBV7-6 and J usage is TRBJ2-5, with TRBD2 matching 15 bases. In germline, CDR1 is SGHVS, CDR2 FNYEAQ. V gave up 1 base and J gave up 11 bases; unmatched junction bases: 5. This CDR3 contains 15 residues. The CDR3 loop reads CASSLGGTSGGPQYF. CDR3 nucleotide sequence: TGTGCCAGCAGCTTAGGAGGGACTAGCGGGGGGCCACAGTACTTC.

This chain connects TRBV5-1 to TRBJ2-3, with TRBD1 identical over 7 bases. This CDR3 comprises 15 residues. J gave up 0 bases and V 2 bases, and 3 bases lay outside the gene matches. The germline V gene encodes CDR1 SGHRS and CDR2 YFSETQ. CDR3 bases: TGCGCCAGCAGCTTCGGGACAGCTAGCACAGATACGCAGTATTTT. Translating it yields CASSFGTASTDTQYF.